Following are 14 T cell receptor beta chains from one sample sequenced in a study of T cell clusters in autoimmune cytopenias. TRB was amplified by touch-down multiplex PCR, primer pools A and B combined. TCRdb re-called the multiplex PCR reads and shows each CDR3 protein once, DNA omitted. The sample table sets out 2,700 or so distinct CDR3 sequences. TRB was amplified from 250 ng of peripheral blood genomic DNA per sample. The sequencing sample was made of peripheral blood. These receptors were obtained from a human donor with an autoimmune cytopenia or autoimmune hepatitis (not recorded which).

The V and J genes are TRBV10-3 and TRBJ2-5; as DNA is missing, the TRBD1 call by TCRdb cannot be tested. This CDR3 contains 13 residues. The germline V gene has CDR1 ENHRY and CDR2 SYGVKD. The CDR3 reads CAIGVTGQETQYF.

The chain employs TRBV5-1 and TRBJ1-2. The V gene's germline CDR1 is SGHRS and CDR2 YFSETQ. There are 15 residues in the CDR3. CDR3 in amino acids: CASSLGQGLYYGYTF.

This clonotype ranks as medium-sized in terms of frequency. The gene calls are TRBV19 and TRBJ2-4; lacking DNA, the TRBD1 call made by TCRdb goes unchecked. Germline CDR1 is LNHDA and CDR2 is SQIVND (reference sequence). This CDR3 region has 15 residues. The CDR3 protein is CASSHRDRLRNIQYF.

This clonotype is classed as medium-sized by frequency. This CDR3 is CASSPGPNYGYTF. V usage is TRBV18 and J usage is TRBJ1-2. The germline V gene encodes CDR1 KGHSH and CDR2 LQKENI. The CDR3 length is 13 residues.

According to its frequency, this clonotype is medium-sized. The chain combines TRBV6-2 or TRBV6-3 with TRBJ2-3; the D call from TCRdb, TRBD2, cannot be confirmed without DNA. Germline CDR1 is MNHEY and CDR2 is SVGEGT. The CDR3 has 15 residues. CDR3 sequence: CASRPGGASEDTQYF.

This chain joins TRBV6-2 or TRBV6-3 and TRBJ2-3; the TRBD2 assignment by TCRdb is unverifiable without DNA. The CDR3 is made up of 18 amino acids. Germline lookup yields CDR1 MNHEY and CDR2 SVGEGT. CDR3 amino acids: CASSYLATKSGRRDTQYF.

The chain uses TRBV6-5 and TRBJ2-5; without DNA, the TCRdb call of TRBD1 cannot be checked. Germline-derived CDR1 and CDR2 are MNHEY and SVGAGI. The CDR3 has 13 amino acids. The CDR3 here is CASSYPGEETQYF.

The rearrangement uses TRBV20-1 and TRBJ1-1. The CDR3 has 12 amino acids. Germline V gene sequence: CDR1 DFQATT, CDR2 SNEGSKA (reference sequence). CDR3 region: CSARSWNTEAFF.

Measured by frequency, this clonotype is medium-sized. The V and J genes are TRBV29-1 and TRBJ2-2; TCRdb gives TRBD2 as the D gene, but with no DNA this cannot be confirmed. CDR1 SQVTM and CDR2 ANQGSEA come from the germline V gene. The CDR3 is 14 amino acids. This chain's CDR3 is CSVERGSNTGELFF.

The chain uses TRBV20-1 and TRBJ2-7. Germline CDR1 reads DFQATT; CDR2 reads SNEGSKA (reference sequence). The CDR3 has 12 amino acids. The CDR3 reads CSARQSTYEQYF.

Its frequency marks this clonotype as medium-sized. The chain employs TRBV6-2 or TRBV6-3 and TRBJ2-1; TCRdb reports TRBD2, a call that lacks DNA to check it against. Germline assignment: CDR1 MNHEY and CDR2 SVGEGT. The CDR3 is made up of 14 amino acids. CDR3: CASSVGGVYNEQFF.

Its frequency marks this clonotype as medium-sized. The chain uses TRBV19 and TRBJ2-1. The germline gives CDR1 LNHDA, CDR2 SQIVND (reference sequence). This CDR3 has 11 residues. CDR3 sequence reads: CASSIGFEQFF. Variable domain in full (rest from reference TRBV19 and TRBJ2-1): DGGITQSPKYLFRKEGQNVTLSCEQNLNHDAMYWYRQDPGQGLRLIYYSQIVNDFQKGDIAEGYSVSREKKESFPLTVTSAQKNPTAFYLCASSIGFEQFFGPGTRLTVL.

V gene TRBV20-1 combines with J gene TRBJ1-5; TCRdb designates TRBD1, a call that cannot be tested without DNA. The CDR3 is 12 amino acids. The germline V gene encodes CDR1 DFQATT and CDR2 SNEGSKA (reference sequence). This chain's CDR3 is CSAGRKSQPQHF.

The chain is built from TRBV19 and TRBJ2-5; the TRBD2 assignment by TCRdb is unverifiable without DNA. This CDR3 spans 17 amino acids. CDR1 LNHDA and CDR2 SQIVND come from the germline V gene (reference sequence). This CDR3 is CASTPKVKGLIQETQYF.